These 25 T cell receptor beta chains came from one sample sequenced in a study of graft-versus-host responses after intestinal transplantation. Sequenced by immunoSEQ multiplex PCR; TCRdb stores in-frame clones only, minus some. Of approximately 110,000 clones listed, around 90% are singletons. These receptors are not linked to any known antigen. The sequences come from unstimulated CD4+ T cells sorted from spleen or lymph node cells, collected before transplant. The receptors stem from a human donor who was the organ donor for an intestinal transplant.

The J gene is TRBJ1-1, the V gene TRBV2; D is possibly TRBD1 (6 bases). The germline V and J ends were trimmed by 3 bases and 0 bases, with 8 bases remaining between them. The CDR3 has 14 amino acids. CDR1 is SNHLY and CDR2 is FYNNEI in the germline V gene. The CDR3 spells CASSEQGMNTEAFF. In nucleotides, the CDR3 is TGTGCCAGCAGTGAGCAGGGGATGAACACTGAAGCTTTCTTT. The whole variable domain, remainder taken from reference TRBV2 and TRBJ1-1, is EPEVTQTPSHQVTQMGQEVILRCVPISNHLYFYWYRQILGQKVEFLVSFYNNEISEKSEIFDDQFSVERPDGSNFTLKIRSTKLEDSAMYFCASSEQGMNTEAFFGQGTRLTVV.

The chain joins TRBV6-5 to TRBJ1-2, with D possibly TRBD1 on 5 matching bases. Trimming removed 5 bases from V and 1 base from J, with 11 bases in between. Germline V gene sequence: CDR1 MNHEY, CDR2 SVGAGI. The CDR3 runs to 14 residues. The CDR3: CASSPGRNNYGYTF. The CDR3 bases are TGTGCCAGCAGTCCGGGGCGTAATAACTATGGCTACACCTTC.

The chain recombines TRBV20-1 with TRBJ1-1; D might be TRBD1 (5 bases). Germline-derived CDR1 and CDR2 are DFQATT and SNEGSKA (reference sequence). The V gene lost 5 bases and the J gene lost 10 bases, with 14 bases spanning the gap. CDR3 length: 11 residues. CDR3 coding DNA: TGCAGTGCTGGCCGACAGATCGGAGCTTTCTTT. This gives the protein CSAGRQIGAFF.

This chain joins TRBV9 and TRBJ1-2; D gene ambiguous. The CDR3 loop spans 15 amino acids. V was shortened by 0 bases and J by 1 base, with 10 bases between the two germline ends. The germline V gene has CDR1 SGDLS and CDR2 YYNGEE. The CDR3 here is CASSVDSRLNYGYTF. In DNA, the CDR3 is TGTGCCAGCAGCGTAGATTCTAGGCTTAACTATGGCTACACCTTC.

This clone was detected once. This chain connects TRBV6-5 to TRBJ1-2, with D tentatively TRBD1 (6 bases). The V end was cut by 8 bases, the J end by 6 bases, with 16 bases between. The V gene's germline CDR1 is MNHEY and CDR2 SVGAGI. The CDR3 has 13 amino acids. In nucleotides, the CDR3 is TGTGCCAGCTCCCGGGACACCCTTCATGGCTACACCTTC. It is translated as CASSRDTLHGYTF.

The V and J genes are TRBV5-1 and TRBJ1-1; tentative D call: TRBD1 (5 bases). This CDR3 spans 14 amino acids. V lost 0 bases, J lost 4 bases, and 10 bases lay in between. CDR1 is SGHRS, CDR2 YFSETQ, per germline. The DNA for the CDR3 is TGCGCCAGCAGCTTGGGAGCAGGGTCCACTGAAGCTTTCTTT. As protein: CASSLGAGSTEAFF.

This sequence joins TRBV7-8 and TRBJ2-5; D not certain. Germline assignment: CDR1 SGHVS and CDR2 FQNEAQ. Trimming took off 4 bases at V and 5 bases at J, with 11 bases between the two ends. The CDR3 totals 13 residues. The CDR3 sequence: CASSSRVEETQYF. DNA of the CDR3: TGTGCCAGCAGCTCGCGAGTGGAGGAGACCCAGTACTTC.

The V and J genes are TRBV5-5 and TRBJ2-7, with 11 nucleotides matching TRBD2. V lost 2 bases to trimming and J lost 5 bases; unmatched junction nucleotides: 12. This CDR3 region has 17 residues. Per germline, CDR1 SGHKS and CDR2 YYEKEE (reference sequence). CDR3 amino acids: CASSLGTTSGRLDEQYF. DNA for the CDR3: TGTGCCAGCAGCTTAGGAACCACTAGCGGGAGACTCGACGAGCAGTACTTC.

The chain carries TRBV2 and TRBJ2-7; 8 bases align to TRBD1. Trimming cost V 6 bases and J 0 bases; bases outside gene matches: 4. The CDR3 extends over 14 amino acids. Germline CDR1 and CDR2: SNHLY and FYNNEI. The CDR3 DNA reads as TGTGCCAGCAGGGGACAGGTTACCTCCTACGAGCAGTACTTC. It specifies CASRGQVTSYEQYF.

The chain recombines TRBV27 with TRBJ2-1; D not resolved. V gave up 5 bases and J gave up 0 bases, with 8 bases separating them. There are 14 residues in the CDR3. Germline V gene data show CDR1 as MNHEY and CDR2 as SMNVEV (reference sequence). The CDR3, as DNA: TGTGCCAGCAGTCAACCAAGCTCCTACAATGAGCAGTTCTTC. Its translation is CASSQPSSYNEQFF.

This chain uses TRBV6-6 with TRBJ1-1, with a tentative D call TRBD1 (5 bases). Per the germline V gene, CDR1 is MNHNY and CDR2 is SVGAGI (reference sequence). This CDR3 comprises 15 residues. V lost 2 bases and J 4 bases, leaving 14 bases between the germline ends. The CDR3 spells CASSYPGGGGTEAFF. CDR3 DNA sequence: TGTGCCAGCAGTTACCCCGGAGGTGGGGGCACTGAAGCTTTCTTT.

The V and J genes are TRBV18 and TRBJ1-5; perhaps TRBD1 as D (5 bases). CDR3 length: 14 amino acids. Germline V gene data show CDR1 as KGHSH and CDR2 as LQKENI. V shed 6 bases and J shed 5 bases, with 14 bases lying between them. CDR3 protein: CASSGRDGDQPQHF. The CDR3 DNA reads TGTGCCAGCTCTGGCAGGGATGGAGATCAGCCCCAGCATTTT.

This clone was observed a few times. This sequence joins TRBV19 and TRBJ2-3; weak D call: TRBD2 (5 bases). The CDR3 length is 13 residues. Trimming cost V 6 bases and J 4 bases, with 11 bases left between them. Germline V CDR1 and CDR2: LNHDA, SQIVND (reference sequence). The CDR3 coding sequence is TGTGCCAGTAGCCAAGTCGGGGCAGATACGCAGTATTTT. It encodes CASSQVGADTQYF.

The chain recombines TRBV29-1 with TRBJ2-3, with 9 positions matching TRBD2. The CDR3 is 15 amino acids. J gave up 0 bases and V 6 bases, and 7 bases lay outside the gene matches. Germline V gene data show CDR1 as SQVTM and CDR2 as ANQGSEA. The CDR3, as DNA: TGCAGCGTCAGCGGGAGGAAAACTAGCACAGATACGCAGTATTTT. Its protein product is CSVSGRKTSTDTQYF.

This chain connects TRBV7-3 to TRBJ2-5; TRBD1 matches at 7 bases. The V gene end was trimmed by 5 bases and the J gene end by 2 bases; junction bases not matched to a gene: 8. This CDR3 region has 15 residues. Germline V gene data show CDR1 as SGHTA and CDR2 as FQGTGA. The CDR3 sequence: CASSRRTGFQETQYF. CDR3 nucleotides: TGTGCCAGCAGCCGAAGGACAGGATTTCAAGAGACCCAGTACTTC.

This chain joins TRBV9 and TRBJ2-3, with TRBD2 as a possible D gene (5 bases). Germline values: CDR1 SGDLS, CDR2 YYNGEE. The CDR3 sequence is 15 residues long. V dropped 0 bases and J dropped 6 bases, with 14 bases sitting between them. The CDR3 sequence is CASSVAVSGLDTQYF. DNA for the CDR3: TGTGCCAGCAGCGTAGCCGTCAGCGGTCTTGATACGCAGTATTTT. Complete variable domain (other parts from reference TRBV9 and TRBJ2-3): DSGVTQTPKHLITATGQRVTLRCSPRSGDLSVYWYQQSLDQGLQFLIQYYNGEERAKGNILERFSAQQFPDLHSELNLSSLELGDSALYFCASSVAVSGLDTQYFGPGTRLTVL.

The chain has TRBV19 and TRBJ1-5; unclear D gene. Germline-derived CDR1 and CDR2 are LNHDA and SQIVND (reference sequence). Trimming took off 1 base at V and 5 bases at J, with 12 bases between the two ends. There are 15 residues in the CDR3. CDR3 amino acids: CASSIGLGRDQPQHF. The CDR3 DNA sequence: TGTGCCAGTAGTATAGGATTAGGGAGGGATCAGCCCCAGCATTTT.

J is TRBJ2-1 and V is TRBV7-9; D is perhaps TRBD1 (6 bases). There are 15 residues in the CDR3. Germline lookup yields CDR1 SEHNR and CDR2 FQNEAQ (reference sequence). The ends were cut back, 1 base at V and 7 bases at J, with 14 bases in the middle. The CDR3 nucleotides are TGTGCCAGCAGCTTAGAACAGGGCCAAAGGAATGAGCAGTTCTTC. Translating gives CASSLEQGQRNEQFF. The full variable domain, rest sourced from reference TRBV7-9 and TRBJ2-1, is DTGVSQNPRHKITKRGQNVTFRCDPISEHNRLYWYRQTLGQGPEFLTYFQNEAQLEKSRLLSDRFSAERPKGSFSTLEIQRTEQGDSAMYLCASSLEQGQRNEQFFGPGTRLTVL.

The J gene is TRBJ2-1, the V gene TRBV5-1, with D perhaps being TRBD1 or TRBD2 (6 bases each). CDR1 SGHRS and CDR2 YFSETQ come from the germline V gene. V lost 3 bases, J lost 8 bases, and 15 bases lay in between. The CDR3 consists of 14 residues. In nucleotides, the CDR3 is TGCGCCAGCAGCTGGACGGGGGCAGGGGATGAGCAGTTCTTC. It yields the protein CASSWTGAGDEQFF.

This chain links TRBV5-1 with TRBJ2-3; TRBD2 matches at 10 bases. The trim removed 5 bases at V and 6 bases at J, leaving 12 bases unmatched. The CDR3 runs 16 residues. The germline V gene encodes CDR1 SGHRS and CDR2 YFSETQ. CDR3 sequence: CASSLSSGSGVDTQYF. In DNA, the CDR3 is TGCGCCAGCAGTCTGTCTAGCGGGAGTGGGGTGGATACGCAGTATTTT.

This clone was detected only once. The V call is TRBV29-1, the J call TRBJ1-2; perhaps TRBD1 as D (6 bases). The CDR3 spans 13 residues. CDR1 is SQVTM and CDR2 is ANQGSEA in the germline V gene. Trimming left V 3 bases short and J 4 bases short, with 12 bases between. The CDR3 here is CSVDPLDSYGYTF. The CDR3 bases are TGCAGCGTTGACCCCCTGGACAGCTATGGCTACACCTTC.

The chain couples TRBV4-2 to TRBJ2-7; the match to TRBD2 covers 7 bases. This CDR3 is built from 17 residues. The germline CDR1 and CDR2 sequences are LGHNA and YNFKEQ. Losses at the gene ends were 0 bases for V and 7 bases for J; bases not matched to a gene: 15. CDR3 protein: CASSQDIVASGEGEQYF. The CDR3 DNA is TGTGCCAGCAGCCAAGATATTGTGGCTAGCGGCGAAGGGGAGCAGTACTTC.

The V call is TRBV5-6, the J call TRBJ2-2, with 8 bases that match TRBD2. CDR3 size: 15 residues. The germline gives CDR1 SGHDT, CDR2 YYEEEE. V was clipped by 1 base and J by 6 bases; unmatched bases: 5. CDR3 nucleotides: TGTGCCAGCAGCTTGTATAGCGGGAAGGCCGGGGAGCTGTTTTTT. This gives the protein CASSLYSGKAGELFF.

The CDR3 DNA reads as TGCAGCGTTGATCCAGGGGCCCACAATGAGCAGTTCTTC. It is translated as CSVDPGAHNEQFF. The rearrangement links TRBV29-1 to TRBJ2-1; D is perhaps TRBD1 (6 bases). There are 13 residues in the CDR3. The germline V gene encodes CDR1 SQVTM and CDR2 ANQGSEA. Deletions cut 3 bases from V and 5 bases from J, with 11 bases between.

V gene TRBV7-6 combines with J gene TRBJ2-7, with a possible D match to TRBD2 (5 bases). CDR1 and CDR2 from the germline V gene are SGHVS and FNYEAQ. V shed 4 bases and J shed 0 bases, with 16 bases lying between them. This CDR3 spans 16 amino acids. The DNA for the CDR3 is TGTGCCAGCAGCTCAGCCCCACCTACTAGCTCCTACGAGCAGTACTTC. It is translated as CASSSAPPTSSYEQYF.